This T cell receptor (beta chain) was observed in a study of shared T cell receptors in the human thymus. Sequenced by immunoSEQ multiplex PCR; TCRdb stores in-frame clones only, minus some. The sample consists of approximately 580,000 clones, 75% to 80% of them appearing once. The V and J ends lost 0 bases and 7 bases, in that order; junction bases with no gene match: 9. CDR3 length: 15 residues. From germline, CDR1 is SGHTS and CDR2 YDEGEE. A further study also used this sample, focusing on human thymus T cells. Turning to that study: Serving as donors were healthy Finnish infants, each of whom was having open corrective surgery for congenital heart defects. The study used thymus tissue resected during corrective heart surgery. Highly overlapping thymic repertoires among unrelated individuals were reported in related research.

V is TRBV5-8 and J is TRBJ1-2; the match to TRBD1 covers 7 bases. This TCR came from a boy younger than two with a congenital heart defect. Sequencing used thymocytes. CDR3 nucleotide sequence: TGTGCCAGCAGCTTGGGTAGACAGGGCTCATCTGGCTACACCTTC. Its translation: CASSLGRQGSSGYTF.